The rows below give T cell receptor beta chains drawn from one sample of a study of OX40 agonist ivuxolimab in advanced cancers. The table came from immunoSEQ multiplex PCR; TCRdb's copy has only in-frame clones and leaves some out. The data contain approximately 100,000 clones, about 84% of them singletons. Sequencing used CD4+ or CD8+ T cells sorted from blood, obtained in a trial of the OX40 agonist ivuxolimab. These receptors were collected from an adult with an advanced solid tumor such as melanoma, head and neck, liver or kidney cancer. The conserved cysteine and the conserved F or W are not part of the CDR3 here. Fields, in order: V gene, J gene, CDR3 protein.

TRBV19	TRBJ2-1	ASSKRLAGDGEQF
TRBV6-5	TRBJ2-6	ASRTTAGTNVLT
TRBV14	TRBJ2-7	ASSHEPRQGPLSYEQY
TRBV7-8	TRBJ1-1	ASSLRGGTEAF
TRBV5-1	TRBJ1-2	ASRRGDASINYGYT
TRBV11-2	TRBJ2-7	ASSLDRLTYEQY
TRBV6-5	TRBJ1-2	ASSYARFSSYGYT
TRBV7-8	TRBJ2-7	ASSRTGLGEQY
TRBV18	TRBJ1-5	ASSPAKPGGVNWDQPQH
TRBV12-5	TRBJ2-7	ASGLTSGEQY
TRBV5-7	TRBJ1-1	ASSPDRGHGTEAF
TRBV6-4	TRBJ1-6	ASSDGTAGSPLH
TRBV19	TRBJ2-3	ASSISDGTTDTQY
TRBV5-1	TRBJ2-7	ASSLTGGNEQY
TRBV10-3	TRBJ2-1	AISEREGPREQF
TRBV18	TRBJ1-5	ASSPGNSNQPQH
TRBV6-5	TRBJ2-7	ASSYSWEGPYEQY
TRBV7-9	TRBJ2-1	ASSLVGQGLYNEQF
TRBV18	TRBJ2-6	ASSPRTGQLGSGANVLT
TRBV5-1	TRBJ2-5	ASSLTGGHQETQY
TRBV20-1	TRBJ1-5	SVGQPQH
TRBV12-5	TRBJ2-1	ASGLVVGLAYNEQF
TRBV2	TRBJ1-1	ASRSLPTNTEAF
TRBV2	TRBJ2-2	ASSATGGSGELF
TRBV2	TRBJ1-4	ASSADTGTRSPHLN
TRBV23-1	TRBJ1-2	ASSQSPAEDGYT
TRBV7-9	TRBJ2-2	ASSHKGRGLIGELF
TRBV19	TRBJ2-4	ASSIDYRIAKNIQY
TRBV30	TRBJ2-7	AWTPGQGAYEQY
TRBV2	TRBJ2-2	ASRERLAGEITGELF
TRBV5-1	TRBJ1-2	ASSSGQSANYGYT
TRBV7-2	TRBJ2-1	ASSLSLVNEQF
TRBV5-4	TRBJ2-5	ASRAGPQETQY
TRBV28	TRBJ2-5	ASSLGSGWRETQY
TRBV18	TRBJ1-3	ASSPGVSNSGNTIY
TRBV11-2	TRBJ2-1	ASSLGLAGDGEQF
TRBV11-2	TRBJ1-5	ASSLVPLGQGSEPQH
TRBV6-6	TRBJ2-1	ASSLTRTYYNEQF
TRBV9	TRBJ2-1	ASSVAYWGLADNEQF
TRBV19	TRBJ1-1	ASSPGVNTEAF